This T cell receptor (beta chain) was identified during a study of CD8 T cells in Susac syndrome. Recently defined diagnostic criteria for definite or probable disease were fulfilled by Susac syndrome patients. CDR1 and CDR2 (germline): MDHEN, SYDVKM. CDR3 size: 17 residues. V dropped 2 bases and J dropped 5 bases, with 19 bases sitting between them. Random hexamers were used to reverse transcribe 0.5 to 1 ug of RNA. TCRdb redid the calling of the immunoSEQ multiplex PCR reads with MiXCR, one entry per CDR3 protein. The data hold tens of thousands of distinct CDR3 sequences, with around 94% observed a single time.

The sample comprised CD4+ T cells from PBMCs. The origin of this receptor is a human donor with Susac syndrome. The chain links TRBV28 to TRBJ1-5; D is ambiguous. CDR3 protein: CASSLRAASFYDQPQHF. The DNA for the CDR3 is TGTGCCAGCAGTTTAAGAGCCGCGTCTTTCTATGATCAGCCCCAGCATTTT.